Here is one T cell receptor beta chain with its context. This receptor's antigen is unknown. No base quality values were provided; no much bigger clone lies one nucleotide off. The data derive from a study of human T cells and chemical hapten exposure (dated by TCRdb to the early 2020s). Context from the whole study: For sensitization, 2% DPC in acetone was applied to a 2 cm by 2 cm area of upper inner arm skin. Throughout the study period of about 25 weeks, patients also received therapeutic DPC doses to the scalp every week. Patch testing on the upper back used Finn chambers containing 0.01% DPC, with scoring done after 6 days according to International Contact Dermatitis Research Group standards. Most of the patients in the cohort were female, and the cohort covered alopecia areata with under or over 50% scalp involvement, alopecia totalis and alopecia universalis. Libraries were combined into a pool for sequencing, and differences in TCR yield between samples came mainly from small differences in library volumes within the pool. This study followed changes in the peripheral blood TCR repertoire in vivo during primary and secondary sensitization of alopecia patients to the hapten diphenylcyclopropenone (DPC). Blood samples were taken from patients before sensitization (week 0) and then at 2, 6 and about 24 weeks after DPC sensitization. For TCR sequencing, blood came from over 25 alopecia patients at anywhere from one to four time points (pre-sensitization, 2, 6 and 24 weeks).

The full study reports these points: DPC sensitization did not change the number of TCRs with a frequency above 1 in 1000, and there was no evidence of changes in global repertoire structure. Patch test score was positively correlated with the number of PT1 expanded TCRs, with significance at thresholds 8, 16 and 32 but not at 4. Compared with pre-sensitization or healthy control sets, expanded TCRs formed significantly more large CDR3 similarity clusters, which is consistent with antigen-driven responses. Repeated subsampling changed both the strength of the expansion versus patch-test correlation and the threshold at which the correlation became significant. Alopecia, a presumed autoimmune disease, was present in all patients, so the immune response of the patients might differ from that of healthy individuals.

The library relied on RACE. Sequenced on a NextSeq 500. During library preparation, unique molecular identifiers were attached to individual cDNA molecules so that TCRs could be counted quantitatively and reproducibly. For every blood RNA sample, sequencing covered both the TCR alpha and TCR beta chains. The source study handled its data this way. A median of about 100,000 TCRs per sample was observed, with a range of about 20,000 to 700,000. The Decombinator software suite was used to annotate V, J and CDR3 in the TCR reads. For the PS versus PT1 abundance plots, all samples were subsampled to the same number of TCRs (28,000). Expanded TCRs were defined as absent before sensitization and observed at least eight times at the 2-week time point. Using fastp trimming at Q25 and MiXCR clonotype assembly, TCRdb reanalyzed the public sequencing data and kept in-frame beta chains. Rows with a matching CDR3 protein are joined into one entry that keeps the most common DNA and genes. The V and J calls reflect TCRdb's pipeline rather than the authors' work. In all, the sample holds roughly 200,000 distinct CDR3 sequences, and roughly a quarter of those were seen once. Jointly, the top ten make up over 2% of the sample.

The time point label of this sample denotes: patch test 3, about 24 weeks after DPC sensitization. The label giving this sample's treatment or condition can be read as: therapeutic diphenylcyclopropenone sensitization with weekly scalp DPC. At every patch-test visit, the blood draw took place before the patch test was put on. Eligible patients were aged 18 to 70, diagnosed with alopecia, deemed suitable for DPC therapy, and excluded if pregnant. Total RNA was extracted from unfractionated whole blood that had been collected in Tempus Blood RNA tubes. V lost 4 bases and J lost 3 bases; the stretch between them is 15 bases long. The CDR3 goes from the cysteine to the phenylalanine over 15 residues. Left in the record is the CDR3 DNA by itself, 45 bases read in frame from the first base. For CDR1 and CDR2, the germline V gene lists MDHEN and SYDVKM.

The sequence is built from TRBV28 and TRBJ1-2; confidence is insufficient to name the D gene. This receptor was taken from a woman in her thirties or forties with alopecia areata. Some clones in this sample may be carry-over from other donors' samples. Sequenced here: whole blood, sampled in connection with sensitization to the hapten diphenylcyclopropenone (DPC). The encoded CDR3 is CASSSEPQAHYGYTF. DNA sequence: TGTGCCAGCAGTTCCGAGCCCCAGGCCCACTATGGCTACACCTTC.